Presented here are 20 T cell receptor beta chains from one specimen sequenced in a study of blood T cells in healthy people across ages. Alongside a J-beta primer mix, a sample-barcoded 5' primer served in a second PCR lasting 7 to 11 cycles. Each CDR3 protein gets one entry after TCRdb re-called the 5' RACE reads with MiXCR. The sample contains about 1,000,000 distinct CDR3 sequences, around 45% of which appear only once. The sample comprised blood. The receptors shown here come from a woman aged 55 to 70 in good health.

This chain joins TRBV25-1 and TRBJ2-2, with 7 bases that match TRBD2. Germline CDR1 is MGHDK and CDR2 is SYGVNS. The CDR3 is 14 amino acids. The junction had 1 base not matched to a gene; V was cut back by 6 bases and J by 0 bases. CDR3 region: CASRTSANTGELFF. In DNA form, the CDR3 reads TGTGCCAGCAGAACTAGCGCGAACACCGGGGAGCTGTTTTTT. Filled out from reference TRBV25-1 and TRBJ2-2, the complete variable domain reads EADIYQTPRYLVIGTGKKITLECSQTMGHDKMYWYQQDPGMELHLIHYSYGVNSTEKGDLSSESTVSRIRTEHFPLTLESARPSHTSQYLCASRTSANTGELFFGEGSRLTVL.

Only a few counts were recorded for this clonotype. The rearrangement links TRBV12-3 or TRBV12-4 to TRBJ2-6, with 9 nucleotides matching TRBD1. V lost 6 bases and J lost 15; bases outside the gene matches: 9. The CDR3 runs 13 residues. This CDR3 is CASSLKQGATLTF. Here the CDR3 DNA reads TGTGCCAGCAGCCTCAAACAGGGGGCCACCCTGACTTTC.

This clonotype has a handful of counts. The chain joins TRBV3-1 to TRBJ2-7; D is ambiguous. The CDR3 covers 15 residues. Looked up from germline, CDR1 is LGHDT and CDR2 is YNNKEL (reference sequence). Trimming left V 0 bases short and J 0 bases short, with 9 bases between. The CDR3 region is CASSQDPRASYEQYF. CDR3 DNA: TGTGCCAGCAGCCAAGACCCCCGAGCCTCCTACGAGCAGTACTTC.

The rearrangement joins TRBV3-1 to TRBJ1-6, with D uncertain. CDR1 LGHDT and CDR2 YNNKEL come from the germline V gene (reference sequence). Trimming stripped 4 bases from V and 0 bases from J, with 13 bases between. This CDR3 has 17 residues. The CDR3, as DNA: TGTGCCAGCAGCCGCGTCGGTAGCAGCTCCTATAATTCACCCCTCCACTTT. This sequence encodes CASSRVGSSSYNSPLHF.

The V gene is TRBV12-3 or TRBV12-4, the J gene TRBJ2-7; 8 bases line up with TRBD1. The junction had 5 bases not matched to a gene; V was cut back by 4 bases and J by 3 bases. CDR3 size: 14 residues. The CDR3 DNA follows: TGTGCCAGCAGTTCCGGACAGGGTTTCTACGAGCAGTACTTC. Translation: CASSSGQGFYEQYF.

In its sample, this clonotype was seen a few times. The chain is built from TRBV12-3 or TRBV12-4 and TRBJ2-1; TRBD1 aligns across 8 bases. V shed 1 base and J 4 bases; nucleotides not matched to a gene: 6. The CDR3 extends over 16 amino acids. For the CDR3, the DNA is TGTGCCAGCAGTTTAGTTGCCAGGGGGCTATACAATGAGCAGTTCTTC. This gives the protein CASSLVARGLYNEQFF.

The chain employs TRBV20-1 and TRBJ1-5; D call uncertain. The CDR3 covers 15 residues. CDR1 is DFQATT and CDR2 is SNEGSKA in the germline V gene (reference sequence). V lost 1 base, J lost 1 base, and 11 bases lay in between. The CDR3 nucleotides read TGCAGTGCTAGAGTCCCCGGGCGAAGCAATCAGCCCCAGCATTTT. Its translation is CSARVPGRSNQPQHF.

The chain recombines TRBV6-2 or TRBV6-3 with TRBJ2-1, with 9 bases lining up with TRBD2. CDR1 and CDR2 from the germline V gene are MNHEY and SVGEGT. V lost 5 bases to trimming and J lost 10 bases; unmatched junction nucleotides: 9. The CDR3 has 14 amino acids. The CDR3 is CASSGLAGLEEQFF. In nucleotides, the CDR3 is TGTGCCAGCAGTGGGCTAGCGGGATTAGAAGAGCAGTTCTTC.

The genes are TRBV2 and TRBJ2-3, with 9 bases that match TRBD2. Per germline, CDR1 SNHLY and CDR2 FYNNEI. Trimming removed 6 bases from V and 0 bases from J; junction bases left unmatched: 1. The CDR3 consists of 14 residues. The CDR3 nucleotides are TGTGCCAGCAGGCGGGAGGGAAGCACAGATACGCAGTATTTT. This encodes CASRREGSTDTQYF.

J is TRBJ2-7 and V is TRBV20-1, with a possible D match to TRBD2 (6 bases). The DNA end is more similar to TRBJ2-5, so the J call may be wrong. The CDR3 length is 17 residues. Germline CDR1 is DFQATT and CDR2 is SNEGSKA (reference sequence). CDR3 sequence (DNA): TGCAGTGCTAGCGACCTCGGGGGTGGGTGGCTCCGGGAGACCCAGTACTTC. Amino acids: CSASDLGGGWLRETQYF.

The CDR3 reads CASSEGRQAGDEQFF. The CDR3 bases are TGTGCCAGCAGTGAGGGCCGACAGGCCGGGGATGAGCAGTTCTTC. The V gene is TRBV2, the J gene TRBJ2-1, with TRBD1 as a possible D gene (6 bases). In germline, CDR1 is SNHLY, CDR2 FYNNEI. V lost 3 bases and J lost 8, with 17 bases in between. CDR3 size: 15 residues.

About this clonotype itself: A much larger clone differs from this one at a single base, so this may be a read error. The genes are TRBV7-9 and TRBJ2-1, with 9 bases identical to TRBD2. The CDR3 covers 15 residues. Germline trimming cut 5 bases from V and 7 bases from J; bases unmatched to any gene: 9. The germline CDR1 and CDR2 sequences are SEHNR and FQNEAQ (reference sequence). DNA of the CDR3: TGTGCCAGCAGCAAGGGGCGAGCGGGAGGTAATGAGCAGTTCTTC. This sequence encodes CASSKGRAGGNEQFF. Full variable domain (remainder filled in from reference TRBV7-9 and TRBJ2-1): DTGVSQNPRHKITKRGQNVTFRCDPISEHNRLYWYRQTLGQGPEFLTYFQNEAQLEKSRLLSDRFSAERPKGSFSTLEIQRTEQGDSAMYLCASSKGRAGGNEQFFGPGTRLTVL.

The chain joins TRBV29-1 to TRBJ2-3; 10 nucleotides match TRBD2. J was trimmed by 8 bases and V by 4 bases; bases with no gene match: 3. The CDR3 has 12 residues. CDR1 is SQVTM and CDR2 is ANQGSEA in the germline V gene. CDR3 sequence reads: CSVGSSGGTQYF. Written as DNA, the CDR3 is TGCAGCGTTGGCTCTAGCGGGGGTACGCAGTATTTT.

This clonotype turned up a few times. The rearrangement links TRBV5-6 to TRBJ2-1; tentatively, D is TRBD2 (5 bases). The CDR3 spans 12 residues. The V end was cut by 3 bases, the J end by 10 bases, with 11 bases between. Germline-derived CDR1 and CDR2 are SGHDT and YYEEEE. CDR3 sequence (DNA): TGTGCCAGCAGCTCTGCGACTAACGAGCAGTTCTTC. Translation gives CASSSATNEQFF.

The chain links TRBV9 to TRBJ2-3, with TRBD1 matching 12 bases. This CDR3 has 16 amino acids. Trimming took 4 bases from V and 3 from J; bases not matched to a gene: 6. Per the germline V gene, CDR1 is SGDLS and CDR2 is YYNGEE. The CDR3 loop is CASSPRDRGRTDTQYF. The CDR3 DNA reads as TGTGCCAGCAGCCCCCGGGACAGGGGGCGTACAGATACGCAGTATTTT.

The rearrangement joins TRBV25-1 to TRBJ2-5; D not resolved. With the DNA end fitting TRBJ2-7 better, the J assignment may be wrong. Germline V gives CDR1 MGHDK, CDR2 SYGVNS. The CDR3 is 16 residues long. In DNA form, the CDR3 reads TGTGCCAGCAGTGCCAAGGGCTTACTTAGAGCCTACGAGCAGTACTTC. Amino acids: CASSAKGLLRAYEQYF.

CDR3 region: CASSLGRGLSKQFF. CDR3 sequence (DNA): TGTGCCAGCAGTTTAGGCAGGGGGCTTAGCAAGCAGTTCTTC. The chain uses TRBV27 and TRBJ2-1; 8 bases align to TRBD1. After removal of 2 bases from V and 11 bases from J, the junction contained 8 bases not matched to a gene. The CDR3 runs to 14 residues. The germline CDR1 and CDR2 sequences are MNHEY and SMNVEV (reference sequence).

The CDR3 nucleotides are TGCGCCAGCAGCCAAGGGGGTAATGGGGCCAACGTCCTGACTTTC. It translates to CASSQGGNGANVLTF. The V and J genes are TRBV4-1 and TRBJ2-6; D ambiguous. V was cut by 1 base and J by 3 bases, with 7 bases left in between. CDR3 length equals 15 residues. Germline CDR1 MGHRA, CDR2 YSYEKL.

The chain employs TRBV5-6 and TRBJ2-7, with D perhaps matching TRBD1 (7 bases). The length of the CDR3 is 15 residues. Germline V gene data show CDR1 as SGHDT and CDR2 as YYEEEE. The V gene lost 4 bases and the J gene lost 5 bases, with 19 bases spanning the gap. This CDR3 is CASSVDRDAGNEQYF. In DNA, the CDR3 is TGTGCCAGCAGCGTTGACAGGGACGCGGGGAACGAGCAGTACTTC.

This chain joins TRBV5-1 and TRBJ2-2; D call uncertain. The CDR3 runs 14 residues. Per germline, CDR1 SGHRS and CDR2 YFSETQ. V was cut by 4 bases and J by 15 bases, with 22 bases left in between. The CDR3 nucleotides are TGCGCCAGCAGCCGCGTCACGAATGAGAGAAGCGTGTTTTTT. As protein: CASSRVTNERSVFF.